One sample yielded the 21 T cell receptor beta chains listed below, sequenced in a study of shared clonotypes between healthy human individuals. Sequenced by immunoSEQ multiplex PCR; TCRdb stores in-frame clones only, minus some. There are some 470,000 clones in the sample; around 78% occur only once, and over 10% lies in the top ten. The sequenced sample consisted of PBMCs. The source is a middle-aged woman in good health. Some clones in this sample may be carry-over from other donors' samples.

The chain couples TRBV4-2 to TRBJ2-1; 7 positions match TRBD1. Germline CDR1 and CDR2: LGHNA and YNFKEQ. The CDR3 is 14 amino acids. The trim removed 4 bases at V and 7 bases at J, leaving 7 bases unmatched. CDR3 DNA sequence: TGTGCCAGCAGCCCCGGCCCCAGGGGGAATGAGCAGTTCTTC. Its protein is CASSPGPRGNEQFF.

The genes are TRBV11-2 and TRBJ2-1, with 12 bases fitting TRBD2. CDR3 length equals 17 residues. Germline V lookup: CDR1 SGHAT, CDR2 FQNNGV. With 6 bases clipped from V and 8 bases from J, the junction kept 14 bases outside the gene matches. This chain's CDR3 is CASRPTRLAGAVHEQFF. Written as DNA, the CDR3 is TGTGCCAGCAGACCAACCCGACTAGCGGGAGCAGTACATGAGCAGTTCTTC.

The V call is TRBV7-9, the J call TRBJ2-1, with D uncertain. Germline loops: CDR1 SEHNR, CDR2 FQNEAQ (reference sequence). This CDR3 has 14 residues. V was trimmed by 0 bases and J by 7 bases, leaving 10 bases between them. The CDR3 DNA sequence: TGTGCCAGCAGCTTAGCCCCCAGGCGAAATGAGCAGTTCTTC. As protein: CASSLAPRRNEQFF.

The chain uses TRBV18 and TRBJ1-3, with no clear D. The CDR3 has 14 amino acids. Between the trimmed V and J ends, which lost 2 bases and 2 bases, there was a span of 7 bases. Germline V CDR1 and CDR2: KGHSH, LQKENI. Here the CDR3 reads CASSPGHTGNTIYF. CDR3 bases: TGTGCCAGCTCACCAGGGCATACTGGAAACACCATATATTTT. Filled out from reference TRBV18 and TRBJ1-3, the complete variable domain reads NAGVMQNPRHLVRRRGQEARLRCSPMKGHSHVYWYRQLPEEGLKFMVYLQKENIIDESGMPKERFSAEFPKEGPSILRIQQVVRGDSAAYFCASSPGHTGNTIYFGEGSWLTVV.

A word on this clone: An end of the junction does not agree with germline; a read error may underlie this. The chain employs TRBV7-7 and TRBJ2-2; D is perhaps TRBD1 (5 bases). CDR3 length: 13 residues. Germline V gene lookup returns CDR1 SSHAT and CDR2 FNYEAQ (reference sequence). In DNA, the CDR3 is TGTGCTAGCAGCTTAGAAGGGGCCGGGGAGCTGTTTTTT. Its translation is CASSLEGAGELFF.

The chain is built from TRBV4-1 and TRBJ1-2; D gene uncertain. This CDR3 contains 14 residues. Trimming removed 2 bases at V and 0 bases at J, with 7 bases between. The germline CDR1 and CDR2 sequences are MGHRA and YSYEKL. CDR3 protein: CASSQPGTNYGYTF. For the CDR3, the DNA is TGCGCCAGCAGCCAACCGGGGACTAACTATGGCTACACCTTC.

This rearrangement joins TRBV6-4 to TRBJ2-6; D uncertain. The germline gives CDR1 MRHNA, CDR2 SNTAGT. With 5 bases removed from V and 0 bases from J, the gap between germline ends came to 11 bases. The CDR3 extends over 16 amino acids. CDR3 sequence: CASSYAHSSGANVLTF. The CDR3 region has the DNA TGTGCCAGCAGTTACGCCCACAGCTCTGGGGCCAACGTCCTGACTTTC.

CDR3 DNA: TGTGCCAGCAGTTTCCGGGACAGATCATCCTACAATGAGCAGTTCTTC. It encodes CASSFRDRSSYNEQFF. The gene calls are TRBV27 and TRBJ2-1; 7 nucleotides align to TRBD1. Unmatched junction bases numbered 6, after V lost 3 bases and J lost 1 base. This CDR3 is 16 amino acids long. Germline CDR1 is MNHEY and CDR2 is SMNVEV (reference sequence).

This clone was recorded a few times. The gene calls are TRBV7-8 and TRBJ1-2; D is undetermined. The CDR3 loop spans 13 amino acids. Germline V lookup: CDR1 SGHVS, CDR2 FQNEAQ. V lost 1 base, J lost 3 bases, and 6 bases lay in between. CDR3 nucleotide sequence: TGTGCCAGCAGCTTAGACACCCACTATGGCTACACCTTC. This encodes CASSLDTHYGYTF.

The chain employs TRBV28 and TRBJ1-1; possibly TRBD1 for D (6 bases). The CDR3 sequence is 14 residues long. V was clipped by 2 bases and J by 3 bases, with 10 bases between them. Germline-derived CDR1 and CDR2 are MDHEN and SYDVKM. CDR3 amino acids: CASSLGRGYTEAFF. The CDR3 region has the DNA TGTGCCAGCAGTTTAGGCAGGGGTTACACTGAAGCTTTCTTT.

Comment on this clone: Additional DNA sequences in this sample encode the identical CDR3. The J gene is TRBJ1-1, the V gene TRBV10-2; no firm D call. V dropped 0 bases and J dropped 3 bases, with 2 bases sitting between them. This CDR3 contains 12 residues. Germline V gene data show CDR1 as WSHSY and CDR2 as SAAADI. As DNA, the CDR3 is TGCGCCAGCAGTGAGTCCTACACTGAAGCTTTCTTT. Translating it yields CASSESYTEAFF.

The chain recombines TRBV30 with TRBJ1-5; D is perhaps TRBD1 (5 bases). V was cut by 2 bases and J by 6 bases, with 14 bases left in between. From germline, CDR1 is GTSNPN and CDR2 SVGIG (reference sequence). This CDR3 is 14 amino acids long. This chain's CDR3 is CAWSPNIGGQPQHF. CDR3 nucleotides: TGTGCCTGGAGTCCAAACATCGGGGGTCAGCCCCAGCATTTT.

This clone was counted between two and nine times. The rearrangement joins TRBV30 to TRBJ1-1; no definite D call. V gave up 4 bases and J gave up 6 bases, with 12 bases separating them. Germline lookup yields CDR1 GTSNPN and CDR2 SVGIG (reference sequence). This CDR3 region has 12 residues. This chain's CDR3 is CAWNDLRSEAFF. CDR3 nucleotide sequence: TGTGCCTGGAATGACCTACGGTCTGAAGCTTTCTTT.

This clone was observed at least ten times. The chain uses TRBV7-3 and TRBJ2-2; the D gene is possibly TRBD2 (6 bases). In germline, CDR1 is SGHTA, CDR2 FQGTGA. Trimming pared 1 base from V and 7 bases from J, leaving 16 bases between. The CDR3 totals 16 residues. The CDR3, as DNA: TGTGCCAGCAGCTTAATTGGCGGGAATTCGGGCGGGGAGCTGTTTTTT. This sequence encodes CASSLIGGNSGGELFF.

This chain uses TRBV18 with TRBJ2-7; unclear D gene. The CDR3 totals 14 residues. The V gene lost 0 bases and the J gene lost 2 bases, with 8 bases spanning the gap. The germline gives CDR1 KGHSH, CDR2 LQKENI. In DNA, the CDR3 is TGTGCCAGCTCACCACCATTGGTCCCCTACGAGCAGTACTTC. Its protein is CASSPPLVPYEQYF. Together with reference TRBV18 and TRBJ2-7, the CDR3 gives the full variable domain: NAGVMQNPRHLVRRRGQEARLRCSPMKGHSHVYWYRQLPEEGLKFMVYLQKENIIDESGMPKERFSAEFPKEGPSILRIQQVVRGDSAAYFCASSPPLVPYEQYFGPGTRLTVT.

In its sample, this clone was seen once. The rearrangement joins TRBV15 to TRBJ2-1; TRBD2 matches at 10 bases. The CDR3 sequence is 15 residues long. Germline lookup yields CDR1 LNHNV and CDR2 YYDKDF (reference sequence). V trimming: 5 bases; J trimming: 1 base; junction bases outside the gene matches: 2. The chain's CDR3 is CATSLAGASYNEQFF. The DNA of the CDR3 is TGTGCCACCAGCCTAGCGGGAGCTTCCTACAATGAGCAGTTCTTC.

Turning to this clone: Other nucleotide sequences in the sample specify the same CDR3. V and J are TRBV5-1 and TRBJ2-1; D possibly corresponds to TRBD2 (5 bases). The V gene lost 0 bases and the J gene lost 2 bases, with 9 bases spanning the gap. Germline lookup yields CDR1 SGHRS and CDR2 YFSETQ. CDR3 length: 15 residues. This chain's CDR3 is CASSLASTTYNEQFF. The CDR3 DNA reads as TGCGCCAGCAGCTTGGCTAGCACGACCTACAATGAGCAGTTCTTC.

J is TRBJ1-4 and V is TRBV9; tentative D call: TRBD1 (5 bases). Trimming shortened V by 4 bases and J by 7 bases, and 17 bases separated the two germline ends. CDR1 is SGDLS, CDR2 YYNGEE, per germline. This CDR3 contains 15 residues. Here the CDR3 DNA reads TGTGCCAGCAGCCCCTTATCGGGGGTGAGTGAAAAACTGTTTTTT. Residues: CASSPLSGVSEKLFF.

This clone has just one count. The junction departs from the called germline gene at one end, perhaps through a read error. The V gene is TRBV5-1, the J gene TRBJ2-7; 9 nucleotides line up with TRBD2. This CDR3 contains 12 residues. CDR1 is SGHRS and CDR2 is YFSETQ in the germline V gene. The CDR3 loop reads CASSLFGTSMNF. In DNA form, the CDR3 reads TGCGCCAGCAGCTTGTTCGGGACTAGCATGAACTTC. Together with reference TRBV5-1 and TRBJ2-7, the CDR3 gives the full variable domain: KAGVTQTPRYLIKTRGQQVTLSCSPISGHRSVSWYQQTPGQGLQFLFEYFSETQRNKGNFPGRFSGRQFSNSRSEMNVSTLELGDSALYLCASSLFGTSMNFGPGTRLTVT.

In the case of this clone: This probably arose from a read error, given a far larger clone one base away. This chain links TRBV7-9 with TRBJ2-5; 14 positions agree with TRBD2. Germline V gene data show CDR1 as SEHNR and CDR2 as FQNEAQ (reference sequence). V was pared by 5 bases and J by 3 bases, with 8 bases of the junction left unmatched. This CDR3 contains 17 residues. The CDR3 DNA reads TGTGCCAGCAGCCCGCGACTAGCGGGAGGGACGGAAGAGACCCAGTACTTC. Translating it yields CASSPRLAGGTEETQYF. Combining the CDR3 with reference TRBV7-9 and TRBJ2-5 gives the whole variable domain DTGVSQNPRHKITKRGQNVTFRCDPISEHNRLYWYRQTLGQGPEFLTYFQNEAQLEKSRLLSDRFSAERPKGSFSTLEIQRTEQGDSAMYLCASSPRLAGGTEETQYFGPGTRLLVL.

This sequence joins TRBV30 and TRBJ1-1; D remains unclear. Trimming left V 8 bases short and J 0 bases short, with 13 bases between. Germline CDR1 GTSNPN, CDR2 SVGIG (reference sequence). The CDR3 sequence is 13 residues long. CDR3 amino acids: CARSEGMNTEAFF. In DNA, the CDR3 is TGTGCCAGATCGGAGGGCATGAACACTGAAGCTTTCTTT.